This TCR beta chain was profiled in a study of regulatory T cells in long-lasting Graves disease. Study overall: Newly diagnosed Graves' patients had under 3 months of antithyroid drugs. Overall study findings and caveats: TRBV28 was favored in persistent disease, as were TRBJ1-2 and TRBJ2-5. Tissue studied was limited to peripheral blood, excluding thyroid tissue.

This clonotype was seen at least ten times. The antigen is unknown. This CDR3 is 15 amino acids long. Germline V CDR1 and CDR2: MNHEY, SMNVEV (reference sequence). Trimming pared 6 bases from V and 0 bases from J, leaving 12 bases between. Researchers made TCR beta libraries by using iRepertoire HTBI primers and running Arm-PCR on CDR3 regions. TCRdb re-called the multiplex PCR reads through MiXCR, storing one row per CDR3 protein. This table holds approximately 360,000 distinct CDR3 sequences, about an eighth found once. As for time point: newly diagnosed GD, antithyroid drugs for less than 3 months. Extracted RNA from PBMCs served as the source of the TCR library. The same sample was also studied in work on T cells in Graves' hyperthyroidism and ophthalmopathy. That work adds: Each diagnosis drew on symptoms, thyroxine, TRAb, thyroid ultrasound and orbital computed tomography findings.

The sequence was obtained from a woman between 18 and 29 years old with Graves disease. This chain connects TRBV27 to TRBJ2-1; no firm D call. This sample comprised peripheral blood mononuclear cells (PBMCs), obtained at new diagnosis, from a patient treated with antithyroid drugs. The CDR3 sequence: CASRAQASSYNEQFF. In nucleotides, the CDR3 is TGTGCCAGCAGAGCCCAGGCGAGCTCCTACAATGAGCAGTTCTTC.